The rows below give T cell receptor beta chains drawn from one sample of a study of neurological immune-mediated disorders. TCRdb called the 5' RACE reads again in MiXCR, with one record for every CDR3 protein. The table has 40,000 to 55,000 distinct CDR3 sequences, approximately 2.8% seen once. Sample: PBMCs. The source of these receptors is a woman aged 45-65 years with multiple sclerosis. CDR3s include the opening cysteine and the closing phenylalanine or tryptophan. D genes are given only for firm matches. Size tells how often a clone was seen, or its class if it is expanded.

TRBJ1-4 - TRBV5-6 many TGTGCCAGCAGCTTGGGGGGAGGTGACCGTCGCATCCGATTT CASSLGGGDRRIRF
TRBJ1-2 - TRBV5-1 many TGCGCCAGCAGCTTGGCCTCTCCGGCCGACTATGGCTACACCTTC CASSLASPADYGYTF
TRBJ2-1 - TRBV7-2 many TGTGCCAGCAGCTTAGGCCGGGGAAACAATGAGCAGTTCTTC CASSLGRGNNEQFF
TRBJ2-3 - TRBV27 many TGTGCCAGCAGACGCGACGGGTCATTTGGTACGCAGTATTTT CASRRDGSFGTQYF
TRBJ2-1 TRBD2 TRBV28 few TGTGCCAGCAGCAAAGCGGGAGGGGGATCCTACAATGAGCAGTTCTTC CASSKAGGGSYNEQFF
TRBJ2-1 TRBD1 TRBV7-9 many TGTGCCAGCAGCCGTCGGGACAGGGCTTCCGATGAGCAGTTCTTC CASSRRDRASDEQFF
TRBJ2-3 TRBD1 TRBV6-4 many TGTGCCAGCAGCAGGACAGGGGGCGGCACAGATACGCAGTATTTT CASSRTGGGTDTQYF
TRBJ1-4 - TRBV27 many TGTGCCAGCAGTTTGTACCGGTTAGGGTCTTATGAAAAACTGTTTTTT CASSLYRLGSYEKLFF
TRBJ2-3 TRBD1 TRBV5-1 many TGCGCCAGCAGCTTCTCGACAGGGCCAGATACGCAGTATTTT CASSFSTGPDTQYF
TRBJ2-3 TRBD1 TRBV5-1 many TGCGCCAGCAGCGACGGGACAGGGGGTTCAGATACGCAGTATTTT CASSDGTGGSDTQYF
TRBJ2-3 - TRBV7-6 many TGTGCCAGCAGCCCACGGCGGGACACAGATACGCAGTATTTT CASSPRRDTDTQYF
TRBJ1-1 - TRBV5-1 many TGCGCCAGCAGCTGGGGGGGGAGGACTGAAGCTTTCTTT CASSWGGRTEAFF
TRBJ1-1 - TRBV20-1 many TGCAGTGCTGCCCGTGGACGGCTACAGAACACTGAAGCTTTCTTT CSAARGRLQNTEAFF
TRBJ1-1 TRBD1 TRBV7-9 many TGTGCCAGCTGCGGACAGGGGGACACTGAAGCTTTCTTT CASCGQGDTEAFF
TRBJ1-5 - TRBV14 many TGTGCCAGCAGCCAGAGACAGTGGCAGGCCAGGTGCAATCAGCCCCAGCATTTT CASSQRQWQARCNQPQHF
TRBJ2-2 - TRBV20-1 many TGCAGTGCTTTCCGGGACTTGAACACCGGGGAGCTGTTTTTT CSAFRDLNTGELFF
TRBJ1-1 TRBD1 TRBV7-2 many TGTGCCAGCAGCCTTAACCCCGTCAGGGGTAGGCAGGGGGCTCTAGCTGAAGCTTTCTTT CASSLNPVRGRQGALAEAFF
TRBJ1-6 - TRBV20-1 many TGCAGTGCTGGCCCAGGGGCCTCCTATAATTCACCCCTCCACTTT CSAGPGASYNSPLHF
TRBJ1-4 - TRBV7-9 many TGTGCCAGCAGCCGGGGGGATATCCCAACTAATGAAAAACTGTTTTTT CASSRGDIPTNEKLFF
TRBJ2-3 - TRBV5-1 many TGCGCCAGCAGCGCCTTCGACAGTAGCACAGATACGCAGTATTTT CASSAFDSSTDTQYF
TRBJ2-2 - TRBV12-3/TRBV12-4 many TGTGCCAGCAGCTCTACTACCGGGGAGCTGTTTTTT CASSSTTGELFF
TRBJ2-1 - TRBV5-1 many TGCGCCAGCAGCTTAGGGGGGGATGAGCAGTTCTTC CASSLGGDEQFF
TRBJ2-2 TRBD1 TRBV5-1 many TGCGCCAGCAGCTTCCAGGGGGCTAACACCGGGGAGCTGTTTTTT CASSFQGANTGELFF
TRBJ1-4 - TRBV14 many TGTGCCAGCAGCCAAGCGGCCGCCGGGAAACTGTTTTTT CASSQAAAGKLFF